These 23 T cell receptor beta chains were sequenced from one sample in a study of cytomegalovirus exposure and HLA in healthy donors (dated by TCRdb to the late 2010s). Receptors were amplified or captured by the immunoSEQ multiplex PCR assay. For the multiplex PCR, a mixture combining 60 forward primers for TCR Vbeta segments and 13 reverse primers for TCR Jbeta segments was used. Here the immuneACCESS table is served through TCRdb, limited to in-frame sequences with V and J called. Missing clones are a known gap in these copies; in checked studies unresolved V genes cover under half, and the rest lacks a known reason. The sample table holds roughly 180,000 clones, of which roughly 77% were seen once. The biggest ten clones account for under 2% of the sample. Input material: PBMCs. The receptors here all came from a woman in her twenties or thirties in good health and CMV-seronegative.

The CDR3 sequence is CAWSRTSGSLNEQFF. The CDR3 coding sequence is TGTGCCTGGAGTCGGACTAGCGGATCGCTCAATGAGCAGTTCTTC. The rearrangement uses TRBV30 and TRBJ2-1; 10 nucleotides agree with TRBD2. V was pared by 2 bases and J by 6 bases, with 7 bases of the junction left unmatched. This CDR3 has 15 amino acids. Germline V gene sequence: CDR1 GTSNPN, CDR2 SVGIG (reference sequence).

CDR3 DNA sequence: TGTGCCAGCAGCAAAAATCCACTCCTAGAGTACGAGCAGTACTTC. This translates into CASSKNPLLEYEQYF. The gene calls are TRBV21-1 and TRBJ2-7; the table's D call, TRBD2, was not checked against the DNA. TRBV21-1 is deemed a pseudogene. CDR3 size: 15 residues.

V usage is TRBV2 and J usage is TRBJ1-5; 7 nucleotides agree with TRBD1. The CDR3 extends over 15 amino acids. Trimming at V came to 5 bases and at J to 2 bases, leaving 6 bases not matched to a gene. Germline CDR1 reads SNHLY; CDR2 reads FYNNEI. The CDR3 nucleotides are TGTGCCAGCAGTCTAAGCGGACAGGGCAATCAGCCCCAGCATTTT. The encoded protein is CASSLSGQGNQPQHF.

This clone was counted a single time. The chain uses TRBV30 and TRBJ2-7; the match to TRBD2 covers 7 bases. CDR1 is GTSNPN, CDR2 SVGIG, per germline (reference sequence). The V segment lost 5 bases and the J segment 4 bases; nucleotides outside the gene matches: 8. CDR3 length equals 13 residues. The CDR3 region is CAWGRVQYYEQYF. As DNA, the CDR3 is TGTGCCTGGGGGAGGGTTCAGTATTACGAGCAGTACTTC.

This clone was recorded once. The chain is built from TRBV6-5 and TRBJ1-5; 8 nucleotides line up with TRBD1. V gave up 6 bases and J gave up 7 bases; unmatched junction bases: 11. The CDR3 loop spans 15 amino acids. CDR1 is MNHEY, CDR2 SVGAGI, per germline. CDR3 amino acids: CASSQTQGASQPQHF. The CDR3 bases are TGTGCCAGCAGCCAGACTCAGGGGGCGAGCCAGCCCCAGCATTTT.

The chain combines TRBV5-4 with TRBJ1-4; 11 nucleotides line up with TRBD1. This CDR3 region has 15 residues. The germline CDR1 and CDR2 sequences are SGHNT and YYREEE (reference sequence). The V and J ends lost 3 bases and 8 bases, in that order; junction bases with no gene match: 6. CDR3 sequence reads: CASSWTGGAYEKLFF. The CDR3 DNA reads TGTGCCAGCAGCTGGACAGGGGGCGCGTACGAAAAACTGTTTTTT. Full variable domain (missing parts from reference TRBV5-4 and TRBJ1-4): ETGVTQSPTHLIKTRGQQVTLRCSSQSGHNTVSWYQQALGQGPQFIFQYYREEENGRGNFPPRFSGLQFPNYSSELNVNALELDDSALYLCASSWTGGAYEKLFFGSGTQLSVL.

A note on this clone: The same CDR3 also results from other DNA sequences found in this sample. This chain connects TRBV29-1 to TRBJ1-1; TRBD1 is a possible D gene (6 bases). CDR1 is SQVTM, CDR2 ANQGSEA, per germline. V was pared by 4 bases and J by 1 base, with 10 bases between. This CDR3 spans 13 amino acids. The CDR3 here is CSVALQGNTEAFF. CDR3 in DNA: TGCAGCGTTGCCTTACAGGGGAACACTGAAGCTTTCTTT.

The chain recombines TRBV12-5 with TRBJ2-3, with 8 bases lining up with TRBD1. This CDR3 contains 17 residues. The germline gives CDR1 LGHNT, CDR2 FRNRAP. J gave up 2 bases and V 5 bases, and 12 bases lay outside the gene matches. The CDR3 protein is CASGPRTGTIFTDTQYF. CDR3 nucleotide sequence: TGTGCTAGTGGTCCAAGGACAGGGACGATATTCACAGATACGCAGTATTTT.

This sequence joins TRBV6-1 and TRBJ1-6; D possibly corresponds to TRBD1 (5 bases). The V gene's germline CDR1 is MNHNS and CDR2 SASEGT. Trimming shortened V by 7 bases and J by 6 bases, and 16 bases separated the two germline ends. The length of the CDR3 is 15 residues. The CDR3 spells CASTRMGGSNSPLHF. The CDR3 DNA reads TGTGCCAGCACCAGAATGGGGGGGTCTAATTCACCCCTCCACTTT.

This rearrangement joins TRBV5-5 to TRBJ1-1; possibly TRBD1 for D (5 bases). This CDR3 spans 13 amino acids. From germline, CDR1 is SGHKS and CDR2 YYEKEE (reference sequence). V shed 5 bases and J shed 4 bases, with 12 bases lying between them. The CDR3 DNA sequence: TGTGCCAGCAGTGGGACGGGACTCACTGAAGCTTTCTTT. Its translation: CASSGTGLTEAFF.

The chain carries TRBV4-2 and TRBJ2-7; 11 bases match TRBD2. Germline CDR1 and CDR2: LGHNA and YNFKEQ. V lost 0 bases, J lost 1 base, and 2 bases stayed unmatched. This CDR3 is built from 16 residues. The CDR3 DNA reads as TGTGCCAGCAGCCAAGATCTAGCGGGGGGATCCTACGAGCAGTACTTC. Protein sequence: CASSQDLAGGSYEQYF.

DNA of the CDR3: TGCGCCAGCAGCCATATAGGACAGACAGATACGCAGTATTTT. Its translation: CASSHIGQTDTQYF. The chain employs TRBV4-1 and TRBJ2-3; D perhaps matches TRBD1 (6 bases). The CDR3 is 14 residues long. V gave up 3 bases and J gave up 3 bases, with 10 bases separating them. Germline values: CDR1 MGHRA, CDR2 YSYEKL.

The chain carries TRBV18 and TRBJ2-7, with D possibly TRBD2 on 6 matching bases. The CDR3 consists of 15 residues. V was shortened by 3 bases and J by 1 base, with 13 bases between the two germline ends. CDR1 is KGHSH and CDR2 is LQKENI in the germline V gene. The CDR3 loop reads CASSPRGGGSYEQYF. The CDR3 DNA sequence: TGTGCCAGCTCACCCCGGGGAGGTGGGTCCTACGAGCAGTACTTC. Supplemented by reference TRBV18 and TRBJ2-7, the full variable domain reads NAGVMQNPRHLVRRRGQEARLRCSPMKGHSHVYWYRQLPEEGLKFMVYLQKENIIDESGMPKERFSAEFPKEGPSILRIQQVVRGDSAAYFCASSPRGGGSYEQYFGPGTRLTVT.

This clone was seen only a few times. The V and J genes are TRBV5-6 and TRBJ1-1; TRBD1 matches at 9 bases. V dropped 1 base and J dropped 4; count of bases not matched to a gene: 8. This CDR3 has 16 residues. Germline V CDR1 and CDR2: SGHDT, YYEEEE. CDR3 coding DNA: TGTGCCAGCAGCTTGACAGGGGGCCAGGTAGGCACTGAAGCTTTCTTT. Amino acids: CASSLTGGQVGTEAFF.

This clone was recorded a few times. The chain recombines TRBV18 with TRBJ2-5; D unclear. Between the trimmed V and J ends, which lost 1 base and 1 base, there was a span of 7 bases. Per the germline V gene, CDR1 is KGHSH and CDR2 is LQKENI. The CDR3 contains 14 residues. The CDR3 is CASSPQHSQETQYF. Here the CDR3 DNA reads TGTGCCAGCTCACCACAGCACAGCCAAGAGACCCAGTACTTC.

CDR3 protein: CASSPLGQGDSPLHF. The CDR3 nucleotides read TGTGCCAGCTCACCCCTGGGACAGGGTGACTCACCCCTCCACTTT. The chain has TRBV18 and TRBJ1-6; 9 nucleotides match TRBD1. The CDR3 runs to 15 residues. The V gene end was trimmed by 3 bases and the J gene end by 10 bases; junction bases not matched to a gene: 7. CDR1 and CDR2 from the germline V gene are KGHSH and LQKENI.

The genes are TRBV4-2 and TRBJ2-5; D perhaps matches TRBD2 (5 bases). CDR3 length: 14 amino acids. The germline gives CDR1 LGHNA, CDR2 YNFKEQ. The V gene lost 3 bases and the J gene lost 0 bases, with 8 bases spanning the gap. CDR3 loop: CASSQTRDQETQYF. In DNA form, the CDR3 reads TGTGCCAGCAGCCAGACGAGGGACCAAGAGACCCAGTACTTC.

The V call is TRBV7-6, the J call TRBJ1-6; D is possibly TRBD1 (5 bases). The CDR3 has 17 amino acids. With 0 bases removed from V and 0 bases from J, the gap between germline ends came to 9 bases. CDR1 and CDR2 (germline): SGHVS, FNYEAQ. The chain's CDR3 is CASSLARGGSYNSPLHF. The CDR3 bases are TGTGCCAGCAGCTTAGCGCGGGGGGGCTCCTATAATTCACCCCTCCACTTT.

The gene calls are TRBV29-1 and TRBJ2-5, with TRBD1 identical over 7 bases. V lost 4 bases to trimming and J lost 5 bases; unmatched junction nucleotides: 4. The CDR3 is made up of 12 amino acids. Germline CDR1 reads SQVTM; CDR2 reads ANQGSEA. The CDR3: CSVVRGRETQYF. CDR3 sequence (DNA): TGCAGCGTTGTGAGGGGGCGGGAGACCCAGTACTTC.

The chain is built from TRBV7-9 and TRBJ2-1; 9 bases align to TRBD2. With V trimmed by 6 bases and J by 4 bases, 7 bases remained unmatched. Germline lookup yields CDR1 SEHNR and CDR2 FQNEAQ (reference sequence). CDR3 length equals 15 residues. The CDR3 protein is CASSPSGAFYNEQFF. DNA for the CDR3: TGTGCCAGCAGTCCTAGCGGGGCCTTTTACAATGAGCAGTTCTTC.

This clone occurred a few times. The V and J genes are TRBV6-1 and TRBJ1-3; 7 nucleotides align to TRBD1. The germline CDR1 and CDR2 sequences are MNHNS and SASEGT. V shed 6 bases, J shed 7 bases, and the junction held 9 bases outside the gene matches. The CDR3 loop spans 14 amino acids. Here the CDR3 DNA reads TGTGCCAGCAGGGTAGACAGGGTCAAGAACACCATATATTTT. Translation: CASRVDRVKNTIYF.

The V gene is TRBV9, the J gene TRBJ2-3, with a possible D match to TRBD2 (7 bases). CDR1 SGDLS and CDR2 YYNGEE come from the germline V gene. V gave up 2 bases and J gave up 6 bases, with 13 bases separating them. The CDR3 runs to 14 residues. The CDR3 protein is CASSVRGGADTQYF. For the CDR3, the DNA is TGTGCCAGCAGCGTTCGAGGGGGGGCGGATACGCAGTATTTT. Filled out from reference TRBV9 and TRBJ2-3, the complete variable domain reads DSGVTQTPKHLITATGQRVTLRCSPRSGDLSVYWYQQSLDQGLQFLIQYYNGEERAKGNILERFSAQQFPDLHSELNLSSLELGDSALYFCASSVRGGADTQYFGPGTRLTVL.

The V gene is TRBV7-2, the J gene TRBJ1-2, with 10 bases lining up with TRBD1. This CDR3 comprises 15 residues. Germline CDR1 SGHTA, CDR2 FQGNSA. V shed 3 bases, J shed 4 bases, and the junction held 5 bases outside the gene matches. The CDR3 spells CASSFAGQGLYGYTF. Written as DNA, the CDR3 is TGTGCCAGCAGCTTCGCGGGACAGGGGCTCTATGGCTACACCTTC.